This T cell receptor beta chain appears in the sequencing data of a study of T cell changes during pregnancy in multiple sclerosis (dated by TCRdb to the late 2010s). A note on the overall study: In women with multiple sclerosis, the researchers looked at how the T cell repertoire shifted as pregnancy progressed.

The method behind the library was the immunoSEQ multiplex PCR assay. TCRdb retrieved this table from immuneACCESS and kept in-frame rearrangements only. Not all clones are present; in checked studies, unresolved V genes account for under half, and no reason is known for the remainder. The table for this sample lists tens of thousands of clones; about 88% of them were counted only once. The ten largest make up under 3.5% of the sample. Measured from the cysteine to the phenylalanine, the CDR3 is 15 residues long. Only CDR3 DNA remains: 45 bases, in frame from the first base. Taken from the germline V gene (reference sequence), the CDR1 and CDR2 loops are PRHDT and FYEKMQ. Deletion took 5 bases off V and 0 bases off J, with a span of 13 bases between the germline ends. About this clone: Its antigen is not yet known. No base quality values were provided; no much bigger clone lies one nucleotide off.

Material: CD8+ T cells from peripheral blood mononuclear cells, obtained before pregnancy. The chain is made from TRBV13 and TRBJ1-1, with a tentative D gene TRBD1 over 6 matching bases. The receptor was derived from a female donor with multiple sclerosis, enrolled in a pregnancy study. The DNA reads TGTGCCAGCAGCACTCTACAGGGAATGAACACTGAAGCTTTCTTT. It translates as CASSTLQGMNTEAFF. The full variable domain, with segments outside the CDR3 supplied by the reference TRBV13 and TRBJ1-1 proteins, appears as AAGVIQSPRHLIKEKRETATLKCYPIPRHDTVYWYQQGPGQDPQFLISFYEKMQSDKGSIPDRFSAQQFSDYHSELNMSSLELGDSALYFCASSTLQGMNTEAFFGQGTRLTVV.